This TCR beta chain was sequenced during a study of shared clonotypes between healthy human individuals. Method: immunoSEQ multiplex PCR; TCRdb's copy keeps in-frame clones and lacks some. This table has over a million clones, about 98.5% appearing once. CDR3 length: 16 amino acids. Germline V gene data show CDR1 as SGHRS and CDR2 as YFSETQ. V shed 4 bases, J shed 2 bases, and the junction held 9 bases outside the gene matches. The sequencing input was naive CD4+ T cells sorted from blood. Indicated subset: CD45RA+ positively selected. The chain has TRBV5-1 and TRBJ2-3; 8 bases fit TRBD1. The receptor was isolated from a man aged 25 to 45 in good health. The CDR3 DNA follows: TGCGCCAGCAGCCAGGACAGGGCTGGAGTCACAGATACGCAGTATTTT. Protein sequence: CASSQDRAGVTDTQYF.